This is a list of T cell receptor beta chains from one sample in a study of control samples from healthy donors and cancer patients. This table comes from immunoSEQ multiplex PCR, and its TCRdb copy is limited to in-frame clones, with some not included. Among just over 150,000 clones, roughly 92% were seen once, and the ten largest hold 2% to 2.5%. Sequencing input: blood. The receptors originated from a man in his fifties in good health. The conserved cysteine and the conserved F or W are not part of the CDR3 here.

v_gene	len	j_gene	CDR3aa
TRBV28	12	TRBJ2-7	ASTGLANFYEQY
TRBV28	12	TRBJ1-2	ASSQDRVNYGYT
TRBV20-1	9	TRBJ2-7	SASAYREQY
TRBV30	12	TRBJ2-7	AWSVGQGSGEQY
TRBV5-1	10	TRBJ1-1	ASSRTNTEAF
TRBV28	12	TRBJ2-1	ASDRWTLGNEQF
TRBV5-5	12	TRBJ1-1	ASSRDRANTEAF
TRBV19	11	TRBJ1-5	ASSGNSNQPQH
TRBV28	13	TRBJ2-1	ASSNPGLESNEQF
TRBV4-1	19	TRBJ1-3	ASSHNGGDSLHENSGNTIY
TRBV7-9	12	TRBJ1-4	ASSLTGAGEKLF
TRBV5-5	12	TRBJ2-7	ASSLGQVGLEQY
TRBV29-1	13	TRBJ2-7	SVTLPGWETYEQY
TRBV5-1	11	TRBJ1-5	ASRLDRGQPQH
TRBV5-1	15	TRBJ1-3	ASSLGPQSSSGNTIY
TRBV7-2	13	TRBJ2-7	ASRPLAGRRYEQY
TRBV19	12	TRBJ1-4	ASRFGGGDEKLF
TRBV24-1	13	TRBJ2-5	ATSAVTGAGETQY
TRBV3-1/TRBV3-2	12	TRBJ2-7	ASSPGTGSYEQY
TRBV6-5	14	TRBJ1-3	ASSYSRGSSGNTIY
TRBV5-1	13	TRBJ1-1	ASAPGQGGNTEAF
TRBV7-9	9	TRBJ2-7	ASSLIDEQY
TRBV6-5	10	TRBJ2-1	ASEGQGDEQF
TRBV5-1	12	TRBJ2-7	ASSLVGERDEQY
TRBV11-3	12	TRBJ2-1	ASSLDAGRNEQF
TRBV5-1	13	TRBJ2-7	ASSSTGTGAYEQY
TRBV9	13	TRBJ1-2	ASSVGGTGEGGYT
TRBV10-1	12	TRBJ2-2	ASGRAQNTGELF
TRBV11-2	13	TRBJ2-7	ASSPSGRATYEQY
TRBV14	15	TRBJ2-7	ASSPGVTSGKSYEQY
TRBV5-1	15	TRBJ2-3	ASSWGGGGARTDTQY
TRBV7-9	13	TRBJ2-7	ASSRLAVSSYEQY
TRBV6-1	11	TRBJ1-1	ASSERGNTEAF
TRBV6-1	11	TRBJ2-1	ASSEVIESEQF
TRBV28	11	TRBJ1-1	ASRLGRRTEAF
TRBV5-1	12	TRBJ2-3	ASRRAVITDTQY
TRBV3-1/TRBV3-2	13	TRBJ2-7	ASSQQAGTRNEQY
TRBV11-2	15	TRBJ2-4	ASSPNLAGVAKNIQY
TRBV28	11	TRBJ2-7	ASILAGAGEQY
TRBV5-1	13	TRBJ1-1	ASKLQGASNTEAF
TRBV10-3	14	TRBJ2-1	AISLGGGLAYNEQF
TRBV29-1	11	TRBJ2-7	SGGTGGSYEQY
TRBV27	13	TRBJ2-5	ASSRTRSFWETQY
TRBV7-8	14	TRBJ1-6	ASSLNLYSYNSPLH
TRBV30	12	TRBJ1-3	AWSVGTAGNTIY
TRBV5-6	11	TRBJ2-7	ATQLAGTYEQY
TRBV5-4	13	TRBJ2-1	ASSLMMLEGNEQF
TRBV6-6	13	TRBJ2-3	ASSFTSVEPDTQY
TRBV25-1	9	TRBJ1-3	ASSVGGTIY
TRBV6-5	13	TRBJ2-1	ASSYGTSGYNEQF